These 8 T cell receptor beta chains came from one sample sequenced in a study of T cell changes during pregnancy in multiple sclerosis. Profiled with immunoSEQ multiplex PCR; TCRdb holds only in-frame clones, not every one. The sample shows 77,000 or so clones, roughly 93% of them seen only once. The source material was peripheral blood, sampled in the second trimester of pregnancy. The receptors originated from a female donor in good health, enrolled as a control in a pregnancy study.

With respect to this clone: A junction boundary mismatches the germline segment, possibly from a read error. At the DNA level, this CDR3 is encoded by other sequences in the same sample as well. The rearrangement links TRBV4-3 to TRBJ2-7, with 10 bases aligning to TRBD1. Germline CDR1 LGHNA, CDR2 YSLEER. This CDR3 is 15 amino acids long. This CDR3 reads CASSRWTGGGYEQYF. In nucleotides, the CDR3 is TGCGCCAGCAGCCGATGGACAGGGGGAGGCTACGAGCAGTATTTC.

The J gene is TRBJ2-3, the V gene TRBV5-1; 12 nucleotides agree with TRBD2. The CDR3 consists of 17 residues. Per the germline V gene, CDR1 is SGHRS and CDR2 is YFSETQ. Trimming removed 4 bases from V and 4 bases from J; junction bases left unmatched: 10. The CDR3 DNA reads TGCGCCAGCAGCGATTCACGGACTAGCGGGGCATCAGATACGCAGTATTTT. Encoded protein: CASSDSRTSGASDTQYF.

The V and J genes are TRBV19 and TRBJ1-5; the D is unclear. The V and J ends lost 1 base and 6 bases respectively, with 13 bases between them. Germline CDR1 LNHDA, CDR2 SQIVND (reference sequence). This CDR3 is built from 15 residues. The CDR3 DNA reads as TGTGCCAGTAGTATAGGCACAAGGCAGGCTCAGCCCCAGCATTTT. It translates to CASSIGTRQAQPQHF.

The V call is TRBV20-1, the J call TRBJ2-1; tentative D call: TRBD1 (6 bases). The CDR3 loop spans 11 amino acids. Germline assignment: CDR1 DFQATT and CDR2 SNEGSKA (reference sequence). The V end was cut by 5 bases, the J end by 11 bases, with 13 bases between. CDR3 loop: CSADEQGQQFF. DNA of the CDR3: TGCAGTGCTGACGAACAGGGTCAGCAGTTCTTC.

This chain uses TRBV21-1 with TRBJ1-1. TRBV21-1 is an annotated pseudogene. The CDR3 consists of 14 residues. The CDR3 coding sequence is TGTGCCAGCAGCAATCGGGGAACCCTCACTGAAGCTTTCTTT. Protein product: CASSNRGTLTEAFF.

The J gene is TRBJ2-4, the V gene TRBV5-5; D is possibly TRBD2 (5 bases). V was shortened by 9 bases and J by 0 bases, with 13 bases between the two germline ends. Germline values: CDR1 SGHKS, CDR2 YYEKEE (reference sequence). The CDR3 loop spans 14 amino acids. The CDR3 DNA is TGTGCCACGACCACTAGGGTAGCCAAAAACATTCAGTACTTC. Translated, it gives CATTTRVAKNIQYF.

This chain connects TRBV30 to TRBJ1-4; no clear D. Looked up from germline, CDR1 is GTSNPN and CDR2 is SVGIG (reference sequence). The CDR3 sequence is 14 residues long. V shed 0 bases and J shed 5 bases, with 10 bases lying between them. The CDR3 coding sequence is TGTGCCTGGAGTGTACTCCCCGGGAATGAAAAACTGTTTTTT. It translates to CAWSVLPGNEKLFF.

This chain links TRBV7-3 with TRBJ1-1; a weak D match, TRBD1 (5 bases). Deletions cut 2 bases from V and 6 bases from J, with 7 bases between. Germline lookup yields CDR1 SGHTA and CDR2 FQGTGA. CDR3 length: 12 residues. In DNA, the CDR3 is TGTGCCAGCAGCTTAGGGGGGTCTGAAGCTTTCTTT. Protein sequence: CASSLGGSEAFF.